A selection of T cell receptor beta chains follows, all from one sample in a study of CD8 T cells in Susac syndrome. TCRdb reanalysed the immunoSEQ multiplex PCR reads using MiXCR and keeps one entry per CDR3 protein. Of 330,000 or so distinct CDR3 sequences in the sample, 85% are singletons; the top ten hold 0.2% to 0.25%. Sequences were obtained from CD8+ T cells from PBMCs. The receptors were sampled from a human donor with multiple sclerosis. The CDR3 runs from the conserved cysteine through the conserved F or W. A D gene is named only where the DNA matches it firmly. Size is omitted from some rows. Given values are once, few, many or a class for expanded clones.

.	TRBV4-3	.	TRBJ1-3	CASSQDQGGGNTIYF	TGCGCCAGCAGCCAAGATCAGGGTGGTGGAAACACCATATATTTT
TRBD2	TRBV20-1	.	TRBJ2-7	CSATGTSVYEQYF	TGCAGTGCTACAGGGACTAGCGTATACGAGCAGTACTTC
.	TRBV9	few	TRBJ2-7	CASSGHLSYEQYF	TGTGCCAGCAGCGGGCACCTCTCCTACGAGCAGTACTTC
.	TRBV29-1	.	TRBJ2-5	CSVEEGVRETQYF	TGCAGCGTTGAAGAGGGCGTCCGGGAGACCCAGTACTTC
.	TRBV20-1	.	TRBJ2-1	CSARAFTGTSPYNEQFF	TGCAGTGCTAGAGCCTTCACGGGGACCAGTCCCTACAATGAGCAGTTCTTC
.	TRBV9	.	TRBJ2-1	CASSVRPDEQFF	TGTGCCAGCAGCGTACGCCCGGATGAGCAGTTCTTC
.	TRBV5-4	.	TRBJ2-1	CASSTLLAVGGVEQFF	TGTGCCAGCAGCACCCTCTTAGCGGTAGGGGGGGTTGAGCAGTTCTTC
.	TRBV4-3	.	TRBJ2-1	CASSQDTIGNEQFF	TGCGCCAGCAGCCAAGATACGATAGGGAATGAGCAGTTCTTC
.	TRBV7-9	.	TRBJ1-2	CASSQQGRGYGYTF	TGTGCCAGCAGTCAGCAGGGTCGCGGCTATGGCTACACCTTC
TRBD1	TRBV27	.	TRBJ1-5	CASSTGTGVFQPQHF	TGTGCCAGCAGTACCGGGACAGGGGTCTTTCAGCCCCAGCATTTT
.	TRBV5-5	.	TRBJ2-6	CARQGGLLSSGANVLTF	TGTGCCAGGCAGGGGGGGCTGTTAAGCTCTGGGGCCAACGTCCTGACTTTC
.	TRBV5-4	.	TRBJ2-7	CASSFWVANEQYF	TGTGCCAGCAGCTTTTGGGTTGCCAACGAGCAGTACTTC
.	TRBV14	.	TRBJ1-2	CASSQEPLGDANYGYTF	TGTGCCAGCAGCCAAGAGCCCCTCGGGGACGCGAACTATGGCTACACCTTC
.	TRBV6-2/TRBV6-3	.	TRBJ2-5	CASADLSAGGFQETQYF	TGTGCCTCTGCCGACCTCTCTGCCGGGGGCTTTCAAGAGACCCAGTACTTC
.	TRBV2	.	TRBJ2-2	CATQKNGELFF	TGTGCCACCCAGAAGAACGGGGAGCTGTTTTTT
TRBD2	TRBV4-1	.	TRBJ2-1	CASSQASSGGNEQFF	TGCGCCAGCAGCCAAGCCTCCAGCGGGGGCAATGAGCAGTTCTTC